Reported below is one TCR beta chain. The data were obtained in a study of identical twins. cDNA carried unique molecular identifiers, and a universal primer site was added by template switching. TCRdb fed the 5' RACE reads into MiXCR, producing one record per CDR3 protein. The sample carries 1,800,000 or so distinct CDR3 sequences, around a third recorded once. V gave up 5 bases and J gave up 5 bases; unmatched junction bases: 5. This CDR3 region has 14 residues. CDR1 is MDHEN, CDR2 SYDVKM, per germline. The chain carries TRBV28 and TRBJ2-5, with 10 positions matching TRBD2. Specimen: cord blood. The TCR sequence derives from a newborn girl in good health. The CDR3, as DNA: TGTGCCAGCAGTGGGACTAGCGTGAGCGAGACCCAGTACTTC. As protein: CASSGTSVSETQYF.